This T cell receptor beta chain is from a study of T cells expressing NK-cell markers. Across the study: Repertoire data for TCR beta were derived from sorted T cells (CD3+CD56+NKG2C+, CD3+CD56+NKG2C- and CD3+CD56-NKG2C+). Sequencing covered eight donors, seven HCMV-seropositive and one seronegative.

This CDR3 spans 13 amino acids. Worth noting for this clonotype: The antigen is unknown.

General observations from the study: In a group of 5 to 7 donors, dominant NKG2C+ clonotypes represented about 1.0-7.5% of CD8+ T cells.

As the method of synthesis, 5'RACE template switching with UMIs yielded TCR beta cDNA. TCRdb derives one entry per CDR3 protein from the 5' RACE reads, leaving out DNA. In total, the table holds hundreds of thousands of distinct CDR3 sequences. The specimen was blood T cells: a sorted CD56 or NKG2C T cell subset, CD4+ or CD8+ T cells, or bulk PBMC T cells (not recorded which). This chain uses TRBV12-3 or TRBV12-4 with TRBJ2-1. The receptor was isolated from a woman between 18 and 69 years old in good health. CDR3: CATQKKGLDEQFF.